What follows are 20 T cell receptor beta chains derived from one specimen sequenced in a study of molecular identifiers for immune sequencing clone quantification. TCRdb recomputed calls from the PCR reads with MiXCR, one row per CDR3 protein. The repertoire includes around 470,000 distinct CDR3 sequences, under 30% of them detected once, and under 0.8% sits in the top ten. The source material was naive CD8+ T cells from blood, with Jurkat cell RNA spiked in. Indicated subset: FACS-sorted CD8+CD4-CCR7+CD45RA+ naive T cells. All receptors derive from a human donor in good health. Some libraries in this study had Jurkat cell RNA spiked in.

On this clonotype: Its ends do not fully match the called genes, so a read error is possible. CDR3 amino acids: CPSSLEISTDTQYF. CDR3 sequence (DNA): TGTCCCAGCAGTTTAGAAATCAGCACAGATACGCAGTATTTT. The rearrangement uses TRBV6-5 and TRBJ2-3; D gene ambiguous. Germline CDR1 MNHEY, CDR2 SVGAGI. The length of the CDR3 is 14 residues.

This sequence joins TRBV20-1 and TRBJ2-5; TRBD2 matches at 7 bases. CDR1 and CDR2 from the germline V gene are DFQATT and SNEGSKA (reference sequence). The CDR3 runs to 18 residues. The junction had 22 bases not matched to a gene; V was cut back by 6 bases and J by 3 bases. DNA of the CDR3: TGCAGTGCCCGTCGGAGTGGACTAACGGGACTATCTAAAGAGACCCAGTACTTC. It encodes CSARRSGLTGLSKETQYF.

Here the CDR3 DNA reads TGTGCCAGCAGCTTCGGAGGGCTACAGGGTGGCTACACCTTC. The encoded protein is CASSFGGLQGGYTF. The chain uses TRBV5-6 and TRBJ1-2; weak D call: TRBD1 (6 bases). The CDR3 runs 14 residues. From germline, CDR1 is SGHDT and CDR2 YYEEEE. Between the trimmed V and J ends, which lost 2 bases and 7 bases, there was a span of 15 bases.

Remarks on this clonotype: It may be a read error: a sequence one base away is much more abundant. The chain has TRBV6-5 and TRBJ1-1, with D uncertain. The germline CDR1 and CDR2 sequences are MNHEY and SVGAGI. The CDR3 has 12 residues. The CDR3 coding sequence is TGTGCCAGCGGGCAGATGAACACTGAAACTTTCTTT. It translates to CASGQMNTETFF.

This clonotype came up many times. The CDR3 nucleotides read TGTGCCAGCAGTTGGTCTTTGGGCAGGTCGGGCAATGAGCAGTTCTTC. This codes for CASSWSLGRSGNEQFF. The chain joins TRBV12-3 or TRBV12-4 to TRBJ2-1, with D unclear. V lost 4 bases to trimming and J lost 6 bases, with 19 bases between them. There are 16 residues in the CDR3.

The table lists this clonotype with many counts. The chain combines TRBV29-1 with TRBJ1-1; 11 bases are a match to TRBD1. Trimming took 6 bases from V and 6 from J; bases not matched to a gene: 27. Germline V lookup: CDR1 SQVTM, CDR2 ANQGSEA. There are 20 residues in the CDR3. Here the CDR3 reads CSVPGQGAIFPKSASAEAFF. The CDR3 DNA reads as TGCAGCGTCCCCGGACAGGGGGCAATTTTCCCAAAGTCAGCTAGCGCTGAAGCTTTCTTT. The variable domain in full, with the rest retrieved from reference TRBV29-1 and TRBJ1-1, is SAVISQKPSRDICQRGTSLTIQCQVDSQVTMMFWYRQQPGQSLTLIATANQGSEATYESGFVIDKFPISRPNLTFSTLTVSNMSPEDSSIYLCSVPGQGAIFPKSASAEAFFGQGTRLTVV.

This clonotype has only one observation. The V call is TRBV28, the J call TRBJ1-1, with 9 positions matching TRBD1. Germline V gives CDR1 MDHEN, CDR2 SYDVKM. The CDR3 contains 18 residues. With 2 bases clipped from V and 6 bases from J, the junction kept 16 bases outside the gene matches. The DNA of the CDR3 is TGTGCCAGCAGTTTAATATCCGGGACAGGGATTTTTTTTTCTGAAGCTTTCTTT. Protein: CASSLISGTGIFFSEAFF. Combining the CDR3 with reference TRBV28 and TRBJ1-1 gives the whole variable domain DVKVTQSSRYLVKRTGEKVFLECVQDMDHENMFWYRQDPGLGLRLIYFSYDVKMKEKGDIPEGYSVSREKKERFSLILESASTNQTSMYLCASSLISGTGIFFSEAFFGQGTRLTVV.

V is TRBV24-1 and J is TRBJ2-1, with a tentative D call TRBD1 (5 bases). The CDR3 totals 12 residues. V was pared by 7 bases and J by 10 bases, with 13 bases between. Germline CDR1 and CDR2: KGHDR and SFDVKD. The CDR3 region is CATSLSRVEQFF. In DNA, the CDR3 is TGTGCCACCAGCCTAAGCAGGGTAGAGCAGTTCTTC.

This clonotype appeared a few times. The rearrangement links TRBV10-3 to TRBJ2-3, with D possibly matching TRBD1 (6 bases). The V end was cut by 3 bases, the J end by 6 bases, with 13 bases between. The CDR3 is 14 amino acids. Germline V CDR1 and CDR2: ENHRY, SYGVKD. CDR3 sequence: CAISDFGQGDTQYF. The CDR3, as DNA: TGTGCCATCAGTGATTTTGGGCAGGGGGATACGCAGTATTTT.

This clonotype has a handful of counts. This rearrangement joins TRBV27 to TRBJ2-3; D gene ambiguous. Germline CDR1 and CDR2: MNHEY and SMNVEV (reference sequence). The CDR3 runs to 16 residues. V lost 2 bases to trimming and J lost 3 bases, with 15 bases between them. DNA for the CDR3: TGTGCCAGCAGTTTACTTCTGGCCCAAAGGACAGATACGCAGTATTTT. Translating it yields CASSLLLAQRTDTQYF.

CDR3 residues: CATSETANSNQPQHF. The DNA for the CDR3 is TGTGCCACCAGCGAGACAGCGAATAGCAATCAGCCCCAGCATTTT. The chain has TRBV15 and TRBJ1-5; possibly TRBD1 for D (5 bases). Trimming took 5 bases from V and 0 from J, leaving 11 bases between them. The CDR3 loop spans 15 amino acids. CDR1 LNHNV and CDR2 YYDKDF come from the germline V gene (reference sequence).

The table lists this clonotype with a count of one. A much larger clonotype is one base distant, so this may be a read error. The chain combines TRBV6-6 with TRBJ1-2; D is perhaps TRBD1 (5 bases). The V end lost 9 bases, the J end lost 4 bases, and 9 bases lay between the germline ends. Germline CDR1 reads MNHNY; CDR2 reads SVGAGI (reference sequence). This CDR3 has 11 residues. Here the CDR3 reads CARGEPYGYTF. The CDR3 nucleotides read TGTGCCAGGGGGGAGCCCTATGGCTACACCTTC.

This clonotype has only a few counts. The chain couples TRBV7-2 to TRBJ2-5, with 10 bases identical to TRBD1. The germline V gene has CDR1 SGHTA and CDR2 FQGNSA. With 5 bases clipped from V and 4 bases from J, the junction kept 7 bases outside the gene matches. The CDR3 spans 15 residues. CDR3 residues: CASSRWTGGGETQYF. The CDR3 DNA follows: TGTGCCAGCAGCCGATGGACAGGGGGAGGAGAGACCCAGTACTTC.

Turning to this clonotype: This likely comes from a read error, as the CDR3 has no conserved phenylalanine or tryptophan at its end. V usage is TRBV7-2 and J usage is TRBJ2-7; a weak D match, TRBD2 (6 bases). This CDR3 has 12 amino acids. Looked up from germline, CDR1 is SGHTA and CDR2 is FQGNSA. The ends were cut back, 2 bases at V and 7 bases at J, with 9 bases in the middle. Here the CDR3 reads CASSLPAGEQYP. The CDR3 bases are TGTGCCAGCAGCTTACCTGCGGGAGAGCAGTACCCC.

The V and J genes are TRBV9 and TRBJ2-1; 10 nucleotides agree with TRBD1. Germline-derived CDR1 and CDR2 are SGDLS and YYNGEE. The J segment lost 10 bases and the V segment lost 0 bases, leaving 13 bases of the junction unmatched. The CDR3 is 17 residues long. The CDR3 loop is CASSVDGWDRGRGEQFF. The CDR3 nucleotides are TGTGCCAGCAGCGTAGATGGGTGGGACAGGGGCCGAGGGGAGCAGTTCTTC. Together with reference TRBV9 and TRBJ2-1, the CDR3 gives the full variable domain: DSGVTQTPKHLITATGQRVTLRCSPRSGDLSVYWYQQSLDQGLQFLIQYYNGEERAKGNILERFSAQQFPDLHSELNLSSLELGDSALYFCASSVDGWDRGRGEQFFGPGTRLTVL.

The chain uses TRBV6-5 and TRBJ1-2; a possible D gene is TRBD1 (6 bases). The germline gives CDR1 MNHEY, CDR2 SVGAGI. This CDR3 region has 14 residues. V was shortened by 2 bases and J by 0 bases, with 7 bases between the two germline ends. The CDR3 spells CASSYRDTNYGYTF. Here the CDR3 DNA reads TGTGCCAGCAGTTACAGGGACACTAACTATGGCTACACCTTC.

Notes on this clonotype: A much larger clonotype is one base distant, so this may be a read error. The CDR3 here is CAGSHDRTNTGELFF. CDR3 nucleotide sequence: TGTGCCGGCAGCCACGACAGAACGAACACCGGGGAGCTGTTTTTT. The chain joins TRBV7-9 to TRBJ2-2; TRBD1 might be the D (5 bases). Germline values: CDR1 SEHNR, CDR2 FQNEAQ (reference sequence). This CDR3 spans 15 amino acids.

In this sample, this clonotype turned up a few times. The chain couples TRBV5-5 to TRBJ1-1; D ambiguous. The CDR3 length is 16 residues. Germline values: CDR1 SGHKS, CDR2 YYEKEE (reference sequence). The V end was cut by 4 bases, the J end by 4 bases, with 20 bases between. CDR3 loop: CASSDPMLELSTEAFF. In DNA, the CDR3 is TGTGCCAGCAGCGATCCAATGTTGGAGTTGAGCACTGAAGCTTTCTTT.

A remark on this clonotype: This may be a read error, as it is one base from a much larger clone. The V gene is TRBV29-1, the J gene TRBJ1-2; TRBD1 is a possible D gene (5 bases). This CDR3 is built from 11 residues. Germline CDR1 is SQVTM and CDR2 is ANQGSEA. V was pared by 7 bases and J by 6 bases, with 12 bases between. The CDR3 sequence: CSAGRWDGYTF. The CDR3 DNA sequence: TGCAGCGCGGGGCGATGGGATGGCTACACCTTC.

A single count supports this clonotype. A read error is likely, as this CDR3 ends without the conserved phenylalanine or tryptophan. V is TRBV13 and J is TRBJ2-7; 8 bases line up with TRBD1. The J segment lost 0 bases and the V segment lost 4 bases, leaving 5 bases of the junction unmatched. CDR3 length equals 15 residues. Germline V gives CDR1 PRHDT, CDR2 FYEKMQ (reference sequence). CDR3 in amino acids: CASSSGGRDSYEQYL. CDR3 nucleotide sequence: TGTGCCAGCAGCTCAGGGGGCCGCGACTCCTACGAGCAGTACCTC.